This T cell receptor (beta chain) was obtained from a study of CD8+CD57+ T cells in acquired aplastic anemia. The CDR3 sequence is 12 residues long. Deletions cut 2 bases from V and 6 bases from J, with 7 bases between. From germline, CDR1 is SGHTA and CDR2 FQGNSA. For sequencing, patients were chosen who had shown expansion of CD8+CD57+ cells by flow cytometry. This clonotype was recorded many times. The study profiled TCR beta VDJ and CDR3 using genomic DNA as template. MiXCR, applied by TCRdb to the reads, yields one record per CDR3 protein. Of about 470,000 distinct CDR3 sequences in the sample, approximately 33% were seen once.

The chain has TRBV7-2 and TRBJ2-5, with D hard to call. Sequenced input: sorted CD4+, CD8+, or CD8+CD57+ T cells (not recorded which) from PBMCs. The source is a human donor with aplastic anemia. The CDR3 reads CASSLNEKTQYF. The CDR3, as DNA: TGTGCCAGCAGCTTAAATGAGAAGACCCAGTACTTC.